The clone carrying this TCR beta chain was picked up many times. These data originate in a study of regulatory T cells in long-lasting Graves disease. Sequencing libraries for TCR beta were prepared with iRepertoire HTBI primers and Arm-PCR of CDR3 regions. MiXCR, run by TCRdb on the multiplex PCR reads, gives a single entry per CDR3 protein. In the table there are roughly 500,000 distinct CDR3 sequences, less than 15% of which are singletons. This sample's time point: newly diagnosed GD, antithyroid drugs for less than 3 months. Making the TCR library involved RNA that had been extracted from PBMCs. The data were also submitted as part of a second study, on T cells in Graves' hyperthyroidism and ophthalmopathy. That report adds: A first-round RT-PCR of the TCR CDR3 used the HTBI primer set.

The TCR originated in a man aged 25-40 years with Graves disease. Specimen: peripheral blood mononuclear cells (PBMCs), collected at new diagnosis, from a patient treated with antithyroid drugs.

This chain's CDR3 is CASSLGAGGWADTQYF. DNA of the CDR3: TGTGCCAGCAGCTTGGGAGCGGGAGGATGGGCAGATACGCAGTATTTT. The chain joins TRBV7-3 to TRBJ2-3, with TRBD2 identical over 9 bases. CDR1 SGHTA and CDR2 FQGTGA come from the germline V gene. J gave up 4 bases and V 3 bases, and 8 bases lay outside the gene matches. The CDR3 spans 16 residues.